This TCR beta chain was found in a study of CXCR3-negative and CXCR3-positive naive CD8 T cells. Notes on the study in general: TRB CDR3 hydrophobicity was greater in CXCR3-positive naive cells than in CXCR3-negative naive cells.

The germline gives CDR1 SGDLS, CDR2 YYNGEE. The CDR3 has 14 residues. Libraries were UMI-labeled 5' RACE TRB cDNA. TCRdb derives one entry per CDR3 protein from the 5' RACE reads, leaving out DNA. This sample's table has under 60,000 distinct CDR3 sequences. Worth noting for this clonotype: Its antigen is not identified.

Sequenced sample: naive CXCR3+ CD8+ T cells from blood. Subset denoted: CD45RO-CCR7+CD27+CD95- naive CD8+ T cells expressing CXCR3 (TNR3+). The TCR originated in a human donor in good health. Some clones in this sample may be carry-over from other donors' samples. V gene TRBV9 combines with J gene TRBJ2-7; TCRdb lists TRBD1, though no DNA is available to test this call. The CDR3: CASSPADRGHEQYF.